Shown below are 31 T cell receptor beta chains from a single sample sequenced in a study of vaccination and CD4 T cells after COVID-19. Their specific antigens are unknown. Regarding treatment: approximately nine-day PBMC culture with coronavirus spike peptide pools or control peptides (ViraFEST assay). Oncomine TCR Beta short-read sequencing was applied to DNA from cultured CD4+ T cells. TCRdb passed the PCR reads through MiXCR, listing each CDR3 protein once. The sample shows approximately 19,000 distinct CDR3 sequences, just over 60% of them seen only once. Sequences were obtained from CD4+ T cells from blood, cultured in vitro. Receptors originate from a human donor who had recovered from COVID-19.

The CDR3 loop is CASSLLGTEAFF. CDR3 nucleotides: TGTGCCAGCAGCTTGTTGGGCACTGAAGCTTTCTTT. The chain recombines TRBV7-9 with TRBJ1-1; D is undetermined. The germline V gene encodes CDR1 SEHNR and CDR2 FQNEAQ (reference sequence). This CDR3 comprises 12 residues. The V gene lost 3 bases and the J gene lost 4 bases, with 6 bases spanning the gap.

This clonotype was seen a single time. The V call is TRBV7-2, the J call TRBJ1-4, with D hard to call. Trimming removed 5 bases from V and 8 bases from J, with 12 bases in between. CDR3 length equals 13 residues. CDR1 and CDR2 (germline): SGHTA, FQGNSA. The CDR3 loop reads CASSLQQAEKLFF. CDR3 coding DNA: TGTGCCAGCAGCCTCCAGCAGGCGGAAAAACTGTTTTTT.

The chain joins TRBV3-1 to TRBJ1-1, with a weak D call TRBD1 (5 bases). CDR3 size: 15 residues. V was pared by 2 bases and J by 4 bases, with 14 bases between. Per the germline V gene, CDR1 is LGHDT and CDR2 is YNNKEL (reference sequence). This CDR3 is CASSQLPSGGTEAFF. The CDR3 coding sequence is TGTGCCAGCAGCCAACTTCCTTCTGGGGGCACTGAAGCTTTCTTT.

The rearrangement uses TRBV5-1 and TRBJ2-3; 9 bases line up with TRBD2. The CDR3 has 16 amino acids. The V and J ends lost 6 bases and 3 bases, in that order; junction bases with no gene match: 11. Germline V gives CDR1 SGHRS, CDR2 YFSETQ. CDR3 DNA sequence: TGCGCCAGCATGACCTTTAGCGGGAGCGTGACAGATACGCAGTATTTT. Translated, it gives CASMTFSGSVTDTQYF. The full variable domain, rest sourced from reference TRBV5-1 and TRBJ2-3, is KAGVTQTPRYLIKTRGQQVTLSCSPISGHRSVSWYQQTPGQGLQFLFEYFSETQRNKGNFPGRFSGRQFSNSRSEMNVSTLELGDSALYLCASMTFSGSVTDTQYFGPGTRLTVL.

The rearrangement joins TRBV6-5 to TRBJ2-7; D gene unclear. The CDR3 runs to 15 residues. Per the germline V gene, CDR1 is MNHEY and CDR2 is SVGAGI. The V gene lost 0 bases and the J gene lost 2 bases, with 11 bases spanning the gap. CDR3: CASSYSYGLAYEQYF. CDR3 sequence (DNA): TGTGCCAGCAGTTACTCGTACGGATTGGCCTACGAGCAGTACTTC.

The chain employs TRBV7-9 and TRBJ2-1; D not resolved. CDR1 and CDR2 from the germline V gene are SEHNR and FQNEAQ (reference sequence). The CDR3 consists of 16 residues. The V gene lost 5 bases and the J gene lost 2 bases, with 16 bases spanning the gap. Written as DNA, the CDR3 is TGTGCCAGCAGCCCCGCTACCGTCTCCACCTACAATGAGCAGTTCTTC. Amino acid sequence: CASSPATVSTYNEQFF. Supplemented by reference TRBV7-9 and TRBJ2-1, the full variable domain reads DTGVSQNPRHKITKRGQNVTFRCDPISEHNRLYWYRQTLGQGPEFLTYFQNEAQLEKSRLLSDRFSAERPKGSFSTLEIQRTEQGDSAMYLCASSPATVSTYNEQFFGPGTRLTVL.

The chain links TRBV29-1 to TRBJ2-5; D unresolved. The CDR3 consists of 13 residues. Per the germline V gene, CDR1 is SQVTM and CDR2 is ANQGSEA. Trimming left V 2 bases short and J 5 bases short, with 12 bases between. DNA of the CDR3: TGCAGCGTTGAAAGGGCCCCCGGGGAGACCCAGTACTTC. Translation: CSVERAPGETQYF. The full variable domain, completed using reference TRBV29-1 and TRBJ2-5, is SAVISQKPSRDICQRGTSLTIQCQVDSQVTMMFWYRQQPGQSLTLIATANQGSEATYESGFVIDKFPISRPNLTFSTLTVSNMSPEDSSIYLCSVERAPGETQYFGPGTRLLVL.

This sequence joins TRBV4-1 and TRBJ2-3, with unresolved D. Germline values: CDR1 MGHRA, CDR2 YSYEKL. V was shortened by 4 bases and J by 5 bases, with 16 bases between the two germline ends. The CDR3 is 15 residues long. The CDR3 bases are TGCGCCAGCAGCCCAAGGATCCTGGCACAAGATACGCAGTATTTT. This sequence encodes CASSPRILAQDTQYF.

The chain has TRBV18 and TRBJ1-1; D is uncertain. In germline, CDR1 is KGHSH, CDR2 LQKENI. The V and J ends lost 0 bases and 0 bases respectively, with 8 bases between them. The CDR3 runs 15 residues. CDR3 amino acids: CASSPPMTVNTEAFF. In DNA, the CDR3 is TGTGCCAGCTCACCACCGATGACCGTGAACACTGAAGCTTTCTTT.

The genes are TRBV27 and TRBJ1-5; D uncertain. Per the germline V gene, CDR1 is MNHEY and CDR2 is SMNVEV (reference sequence). Deletions cut 6 bases from V and 5 bases from J, with 14 bases between. The CDR3 sequence is 14 residues long. CDR3 DNA sequence: TGTGCCAGCAGCCTTTTTCGGGGTGATCAGCCCCAGCATTTT. It yields the protein CASSLFRGDQPQHF.

This sequence joins TRBV5-4 and TRBJ1-1, with TRBD1 identical over 9 bases. The germline V gene encodes CDR1 SGHNT and CDR2 YYREEE (reference sequence). The CDR3 sequence is 15 residues long. The junction had 10 bases not matched to a gene; V was cut back by 3 bases and J by 7 bases. CDR3 in amino acids: CASSSPNRGLSEAFF. CDR3 bases: TGTGCCAGCAGCTCCCCAAACAGGGGGCTGAGTGAAGCTTTCTTT.

The V call is TRBV6-1, the J call TRBJ1-2; the D is unclear. This CDR3 region has 13 residues. The V and J ends lost 2 bases and 2 bases respectively, with 6 bases between them. Germline lookup yields CDR1 MNHNS and CDR2 SASEGT. CDR3 coding DNA: TGTGCCAGCAGTGAAAGTTCGAACTATGGCTACACCTTC. Translation gives CASSESSNYGYTF.

This sequence joins TRBV19 and TRBJ2-7, with a weak D call TRBD2 (6 bases). The CDR3 totals 12 residues. The germline gives CDR1 LNHDA, CDR2 SQIVND (reference sequence). The V end was cut by 1 base, the J end by 5 bases, with 6 bases between. CDR3: CASSIGRDEQYF. DNA of the CDR3: TGTGCCAGTAGTATAGGGAGGGACGAGCAGTACTTC.

This chain uses TRBV6-1 with TRBJ2-1; 11 bases align to TRBD2. The junction had 4 bases not matched to a gene; V was cut back by 5 bases and J by 1 base. CDR3 size: 16 residues. In germline, CDR1 is MNHNS, CDR2 SASEGT. In DNA form, the CDR3 reads TGTGCCAGCAGTCCTCTAGCGGGGGGTTCCTACAATGAGCAGTTCTTC. Its protein is CASSPLAGGSYNEQFF.

V gene TRBV21-1 combines with J gene TRBJ2-3; the table's D call of TRBD1 was not tested on the DNA. TRBV21-1 is a known pseudogene. This CDR3 is built from 17 residues. The CDR3 is CASSKPYRGGPTDTQYF. In DNA, the CDR3 is TGTGCCAGCAGCAAACCTTATAGGGGTGGTCCCACAGATACGCAGTATTTT.

As for this clonotype: One end of the junction does not line up with germline, which may come from a read error. In DNA, the CDR3 is TGTGCCAGTAGTTTAGAGGACAGGGACCAAGAGACCCAGTACTTC. Protein product: CASSLEDRDQETQYF. The chain has TRBV19 and TRBJ2-5; 8 nucleotides line up with TRBD1. Germline values: CDR1 LNHDA, CDR2 SQIVND (reference sequence). The CDR3 runs 15 residues.

The chain combines TRBV20-1 with TRBJ2-4; D possibly corresponds to TRBD2 (5 bases). This CDR3 spans 14 amino acids. Trimming cost V 2 bases and J 9 bases, with 17 bases left between them. The V gene's germline CDR1 is DFQATT and CDR2 SNEGSKA (reference sequence). The CDR3 is CSARHPLGGGIQYF. The CDR3 region has the DNA TGCAGTGCTAGACACCCCCTGGGTGGAGGCATTCAGTACTTC.

V usage is TRBV2 and J usage is TRBJ1-5; the D gene is possibly TRBD1 (6 bases). The germline V gene has CDR1 SNHLY and CDR2 FYNNEI. The CDR3 spans 14 residues. V lost 9 bases, J lost 5 bases, and 17 bases lay in between. This chain's CDR3 is CASHTGSLDQPQHF. CDR3 in DNA: TGTGCCAGTCATACAGGGTCACTGGATCAGCCCCAGCATTTT.

This chain uses TRBV5-5 with TRBJ1-3, with 10 bases lining up with TRBD1. V dropped 4 bases and J dropped 9; count of bases not matched to a gene: 10. The CDR3 runs to 15 residues. CDR1 and CDR2 (germline): SGHKS, YYEKEE (reference sequence). Written as DNA, the CDR3 is TGTGCCAGCAGCATAACCGGACAGGGGGGTAGCACCATATATTTT. It encodes CASSITGQGGSTIYF.

The chain links TRBV7-9 to TRBJ2-4; D perhaps matches TRBD1 (5 bases). Germline values: CDR1 SEHNR, CDR2 FQNEAQ (reference sequence). CDR3 length equals 16 residues. The V gene lost 2 bases and the J gene lost 4 bases, with 15 bases spanning the gap. The DNA of the CDR3 is TGTGCCAGCAGCTTATTTAGGGGCGCCCCTAAAAACATTCAGTACTTC. Amino acid sequence: CASSLFRGAPKNIQYF.

The chain employs TRBV6-1 and TRBJ1-2; 8 bases fit TRBD1. The germline CDR1 and CDR2 sequences are MNHNS and SASEGT. The junction had 2 bases not matched to a gene; V was cut back by 3 bases and J by 2 bases. The CDR3 length is 14 residues. In DNA form, the CDR3 reads TGTGCCAGCAGTGAGACAGGGGAGAACTATGGCTACACCTTC. It yields the protein CASSETGENYGYTF.

The rearrangement uses TRBV6-5 and TRBJ2-1, with 7 bases identical to TRBD2. This CDR3 comprises 15 residues. Germline V lookup: CDR1 MNHEY, CDR2 SVGAGI. Unmatched junction bases numbered 1, after V lost 2 bases and J lost 0 bases. The CDR3 region has the DNA TGTGCCAGCAGTTACGAGCGGGGCTCCTACAATGAGCAGTTCTTC. Its protein product is CASSYERGSYNEQFF.

This clonotype showed up just a few times. This chain joins TRBV12-3 or TRBV12-4 and TRBJ2-2; maybe TRBD2 (6 bases). CDR3 length: 15 amino acids. Trimming removed 3 bases at V and 5 bases at J, with 13 bases between. Here the CDR3 reads CASSFTGLKTGELFF. As DNA, the CDR3 is TGTGCCAGCAGTTTTACGGGACTTAAGACCGGGGAGCTGTTTTTT.

V gene TRBV7-9 combines with J gene TRBJ2-3; no clear D gene. V lost 1 base and J 0 bases, leaving 8 bases between the germline ends. This CDR3 comprises 15 residues. Germline values: CDR1 SEHNR, CDR2 FQNEAQ (reference sequence). The CDR3 is CASSLGSVSTDTQYF. CDR3 bases: TGTGCCAGCAGCTTAGGTTCAGTTAGCACAGATACGCAGTATTTT.

This clonotype has a handful of counts. As DNA, the CDR3 is TGTGCCAGCAGTCTCGGGTATGAAGCTACCTACGAGCAGTACTTC. Translating it yields CASSLGYEATYEQYF. The chain combines TRBV6-1 with TRBJ2-7; no clear D gene. The CDR3 consists of 15 residues. Trimming removed 5 bases from V and 2 bases from J, with 16 bases in between. Germline CDR1 is MNHNS and CDR2 is SASEGT.

The chain combines TRBV4-3 with TRBJ1-1; D is unclear. The CDR3 contains 13 residues. Germline V gives CDR1 LGHNA, CDR2 YSLEER. V lost 3 bases, J lost 7 bases, and 12 bases lay in between. In DNA form, the CDR3 reads TGCGCCAGCAGCCAGGAACCTAGACTTGAAGCTTTCTTT. This sequence encodes CASSQEPRLEAFF.

The J gene is TRBJ2-3, the V gene TRBV10-3; tentative D call: TRBD1 (5 bases). This CDR3 is built from 13 residues. The V and J ends lost 8 bases and 0 bases respectively, with 9 bases between them. Germline-derived CDR1 and CDR2 are ENHRY and SYGVKD. In nucleotides, the CDR3 is TGTGCCATCGGCCGACAGAGCACAGATACGCAGTATTTT. Its protein is CAIGRQSTDTQYF.

DNA of the CDR3: TGCAGCGTTGAAAAAGGACAGGGGACGAATGAGCAGTTCTTC. It yields the protein CSVEKGQGTNEQFF. This sequence joins TRBV29-1 and TRBJ2-1, with 9 nucleotides matching TRBD1. The V segment lost 2 bases and the J segment 7 bases; nucleotides outside the gene matches: 6. Germline CDR1 and CDR2: SQVTM and ANQGSEA. This CDR3 is built from 14 residues.

The rearrangement links TRBV15 to TRBJ2-2; TRBD1 aligns across 7 bases. The length of the CDR3 is 15 residues. Germline V gene lookup returns CDR1 LNHNV and CDR2 YYDKDF (reference sequence). V dropped 4 bases and J dropped 8; count of bases not matched to a gene: 10. The CDR3 DNA follows: TGTGCCACCAGCATTAGACAGGGATATTCGGGGGAGCTGTTTTTT. It is translated as CATSIRQGYSGELFF.

V usage is TRBV7-9 and J usage is TRBJ1-6; D is undetermined. V was shortened by 5 bases and J by 5 bases, with 13 bases between the two germline ends. This CDR3 region has 15 residues. The germline V gene encodes CDR1 SEHNR and CDR2 FQNEAQ (reference sequence). CDR3 coding DNA: TGTGCCAGCAGCCCCGGGCAGGTCAATAATTCACCCCTCCACTTT. This sequence encodes CASSPGQVNNSPLHF.

This chain uses TRBV12-3 or TRBV12-4 with TRBJ2-3, with TRBD2 identical over 8 bases. Trimming removed 6 bases from V and 4 bases from J; junction bases left unmatched: 6. The length of the CDR3 is 14 residues. The CDR3 DNA reads as TGTGCCAGCAGCTCCATGACTAGCGCAGATACGCAGTATTTT. It is translated as CASSSMTSADTQYF.